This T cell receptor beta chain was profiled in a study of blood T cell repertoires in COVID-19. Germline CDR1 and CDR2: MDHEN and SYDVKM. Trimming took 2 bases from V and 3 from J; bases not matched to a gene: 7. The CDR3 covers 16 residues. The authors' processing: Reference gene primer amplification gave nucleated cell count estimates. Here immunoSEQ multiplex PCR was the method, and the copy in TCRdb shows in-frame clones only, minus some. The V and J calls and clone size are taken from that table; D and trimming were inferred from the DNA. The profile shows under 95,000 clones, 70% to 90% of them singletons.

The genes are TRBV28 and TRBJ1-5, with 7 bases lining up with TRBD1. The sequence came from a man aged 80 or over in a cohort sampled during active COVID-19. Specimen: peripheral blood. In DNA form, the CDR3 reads TGTGCCAGCAGTTTAGTCACAGGGGTCTCCAATCAGCCCCAGCATTTT. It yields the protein CASSLVTGVSNQPQHF.